These 29 T cell receptor beta chains originate from one sample sequenced in a study of cytomegalovirus exposure and HLA in healthy donors (dated by TCRdb to 2016 to 2017). To prepare the library, the immunoSEQ multiplex PCR assay was applied. For the multiplex PCR, a mixture combining 60 forward primers for TCR Vbeta segments and 13 reverse primers for TCR Jbeta segments was used. TCRdb obtained this table from immuneACCESS and retained in-frame rearrangements with V and J assigned. These tables miss some clones; where compared with another copy, unresolved V genes account for less than half of the shortfall, and the remainder is unexplained. This sample's records show under 40,000 clones. The top ten clones comprise about 1.9% of the sample. The sequencing sample was made of PBMCs. These receptor sequences come from a woman between 35 and 50 years old in good health and CMV-seropositive.

With respect to this clone: At one end the junction does not follow the germline gene, possibly because of a read error. Other DNA sequences within the sample encode an identical CDR3. J is TRBJ2-7 and V is TRBV5-6, with 9 bases fitting TRBD1. CDR1 and CDR2 from the germline V gene are SGHDT and YYEEEE. The CDR3 runs to 15 residues. In DNA form, the CDR3 reads TGCGCCAGCAGCTTGGAAGGACAGGGGTACTACGAGCAGTACTTC. Protein sequence: CASSLEGQGYYEQYF.

The chain joins TRBV7-2 to TRBJ2-1, with 7 positions matching TRBD1. The V gene end was trimmed by 1 base and the J gene end by 12 bases; junction bases not matched to a gene: 6. CDR1 and CDR2 from the germline V gene are SGHTA and FQGNSA. CDR3 length: 13 amino acids. The CDR3 DNA reads TGTGCCAGCAGCTTAGGGACAGGCCGGGGGCAGTTCTTC. Amino acids: CASSLGTGRGQFF.

The V gene is TRBV2, the J gene TRBJ2-3, with a weak D call TRBD1 (5 bases). With 5 bases removed from V and 2 bases from J, the gap between germline ends came to 17 bases. Germline assignment: CDR1 SNHLY and CDR2 FYNNEI. This CDR3 comprises 16 residues. This CDR3 is CASSHPTEPDTDTQYF. The CDR3 DNA is TGTGCCAGCAGTCATCCGACAGAGCCGGACACAGATACGCAGTATTTT.

The chain uses TRBV5-1 and TRBJ2-7; D unclear. Germline V lookup: CDR1 SGHRS, CDR2 YFSETQ. With 0 bases removed from V and 5 bases from J, the gap between germline ends came to 21 bases. The CDR3 is made up of 17 amino acids. CDR3 region: CASSLEPSSVRQDEQYF. CDR3 nucleotides: TGCGCCAGCAGCTTGGAGCCGTCCTCTGTAAGGCAGGACGAGCAGTACTTC. Looking up the rest from reference TRBV5-1 and TRBJ2-7 gives the full variable domain: KAGVTQTPRYLIKTRGQQVTLSCSPISGHRSVSWYQQTPGQGLQFLFEYFSETQRNKGNFPGRFSGRQFSNSRSEMNVSTLELGDSALYLCASSLEPSSVRQDEQYFGPGTRLTVT.

The chain couples TRBV5-1 to TRBJ2-2, with D uncertain. V lost 2 bases and J lost 1, with 6 bases in between. Germline lookup yields CDR1 SGHRS and CDR2 YFSETQ. The CDR3 loop spans 14 amino acids. CDR3: CASSFGENTGELFF. The DNA for the CDR3 is TGCGCCAGCAGCTTTGGAGAGAACACCGGGGAGCTGTTTTTT. Supplemented by reference TRBV5-1 and TRBJ2-2, the full variable domain reads KAGVTQTPRYLIKTRGQQVTLSCSPISGHRSVSWYQQTPGQGLQFLFEYFSETQRNKGNFPGRFSGRQFSNSRSEMNVSTLELGDSALYLCASSFGENTGELFFGEGSRLTVL.

This chain connects TRBV6-1 to TRBJ1-3; D unresolved. Germline CDR1 reads MNHNS; CDR2 reads SASEGT. The CDR3 is 16 amino acids. The ends were cut back, 2 bases at V and 0 bases at J, with 11 bases in the middle. CDR3 residues: CASSELRLSSGNTIYF. The CDR3, as DNA: TGTGCCAGCAGTGAATTGAGGCTGAGCTCTGGAAACACCATATATTTT.

The V call is TRBV28, the J call TRBJ2-7; possible D gene TRBD1, 5 bases. There are 14 residues in the CDR3. The germline CDR1 and CDR2 sequences are MDHEN and SYDVKM. Trimming removed 4 bases at V and 5 bases at J, with 15 bases between. CDR3 sequence: CASSSHQGTNEQYF. The DNA of the CDR3 is TGTGCCAGCAGTTCCCACCAGGGAACGAACGAGCAGTACTTC.

The rearrangement links TRBV19 to TRBJ2-7, with a possible D match to TRBD2 (5 bases). Germline V gives CDR1 LNHDA, CDR2 SQIVND (reference sequence). This CDR3 has 11 residues. V dropped 6 bases and J dropped 4 bases, with 7 bases sitting between them. The CDR3 is CASSRGYEQYF. CDR3 nucleotides: TGTGCCAGTAGCCGAGGGTACGAGCAGTACTTC.

The CDR3 DNA sequence: TGTGCCAGCAGTTTTAGAAACAATGAGCAGTTCTTC. Its protein is CASSFRNNEQFF. V is TRBV28 and J is TRBJ2-1, with unresolved D. Germline-derived CDR1 and CDR2 are MDHEN and SYDVKM. The CDR3 sequence is 12 residues long. Deletions cut 3 bases from V and 5 bases from J, with 5 bases between. Variable domain in full (rest from reference TRBV28 and TRBJ2-1): DVKVTQSSRYLVKRTGEKVFLECVQDMDHENMFWYRQDPGLGLRLIYFSYDVKMKEKGDIPEGYSVSREKKERFSLILESASTNQTSMYLCASSFRNNEQFFGPGTRLTVL.

The V call is TRBV9, the J call TRBJ2-7; 8 nucleotides match TRBD2. CDR1 is SGDLS, CDR2 YYNGEE, per germline. The CDR3 totals 14 residues. The J segment lost 3 bases and the V segment lost 4 bases, leaving 6 bases of the junction unmatched. The CDR3 bases are TGTGCCAGCAGCACGAGCGGGAGTCTCTACGAGCAGTACTTC. It is translated as CASSTSGSLYEQYF.

The V call is TRBV19, the J call TRBJ1-5; TRBD1 is a possible D gene (6 bases). CDR1 is LNHDA and CDR2 is SQIVND in the germline V gene (reference sequence). Trimming shortened V by 6 bases and J by 4 bases, and 13 bases separated the two germline ends. There are 14 residues in the CDR3. CDR3 coding DNA: TGTGCCAGTAGACCCGGACAGTTTAATCAGCCCCAGCATTTT. It is translated as CASRPGQFNQPQHF.

The J gene is TRBJ2-7, the V gene TRBV5-4, with D perhaps matching TRBD1 (5 bases). Germline CDR1 and CDR2: SGHNT and YYREEE (reference sequence). V shed 4 bases and J shed 7 bases, with 15 bases lying between them. The CDR3 runs to 13 residues. Here the CDR3 reads CASSLRQMGEQYF. The CDR3 DNA reads as TGTGCCAGCAGCCTTAGACAGATGGGGGAGCAGTACTTC.

The rearrangement joins TRBV15 to TRBJ1-2; no clear D. Trimming removed 0 bases at V and 8 bases at J, with 19 bases between. Germline V gene data show CDR1 as LNHNV and CDR2 as YYDKDF (reference sequence). This CDR3 contains 16 residues. CDR3 nucleotide sequence: TGTGCCACCAGCAGAGATCTGGGTGGGCCTTTCGAGGGCTACACCTTC. The encoded protein is CATSRDLGGPFEGYTF.

The rearrangement links TRBV11-1 to TRBJ2-2, with TRBD2 matching over 13 bases. The CDR3 runs to 19 residues. The V segment lost 5 bases and the J segment 4 bases; nucleotides outside the gene matches: 13. Germline V gives CDR1 SGHAT, CDR2 FQDESV (reference sequence). CDR3 nucleotides: TGTGCCAGCAGCCTTAGTACTAGCGGGAGGGCGCCTTCCACCGGGGAGCTGTTTTTT. Protein sequence: CASSLSTSGRAPSTGELFF.

This chain connects TRBV6-1 to TRBJ2-2, with D hard to call. The CDR3 contains 15 residues. Germline V gene data show CDR1 as MNHNS and CDR2 as SASEGT. V lost 8 bases and J lost 0, with 13 bases in between. The CDR3 spells CASSPSLPNTGELFF. As DNA, the CDR3 is TGTGCCAGCTCCCCATCACTACCGAACACCGGGGAGCTGTTTTTT.

The V gene is TRBV18, the J gene TRBJ2-1; 8 bases agree with TRBD2. Trimming cost V 3 bases and J 4 bases; bases outside gene matches: 5. Germline-derived CDR1 and CDR2 are KGHSH and LQKENI. The CDR3 contains 15 residues. The CDR3 coding sequence is TGTGCCAGCTCACCCCCTAGCGGGTTATACAATGAGCAGTTCTTC. It is translated as CASSPPSGLYNEQFF.

This chain connects TRBV7-9 to TRBJ2-1, with 7 bases fitting TRBD1. CDR1 and CDR2 from the germline V gene are SEHNR and FQNEAQ (reference sequence). The trim removed 5 bases at V and 0 bases at J, leaving 4 bases unmatched. The CDR3 is 15 residues long. The CDR3 region has the DNA TGTGCCAGCAGCCCACAGGGGAGCTCCTACAATGAGCAGTTCTTC. Amino acids: CASSPQGSSYNEQFF. Using reference TRBV7-9 and TRBJ2-1 for the parts outside the CDR3, the full variable domain is DTGVSQNPRHKITKRGQNVTFRCDPISEHNRLYWYRQTLGQGPEFLTYFQNEAQLEKSRLLSDRFSAERPKGSFSTLEIQRTEQGDSAMYLCASSPQGSSYNEQFFGPGTRLTVL.

The rearrangement uses TRBV10-3 and TRBJ2-7; 14 nucleotides align to TRBD2. The CDR3 sequence is 16 residues long. Trimming cost V 5 bases and J 0 bases; bases outside gene matches: 3. Germline V gives CDR1 ENHRY, CDR2 SYGVKD. CDR3 region: CAISTGTSGGSYEQYF. The CDR3 DNA follows: TGTGCCATCAGTACCGGGACTAGCGGGGGCTCCTACGAGCAGTACTTC.

CDR3 protein: CASSQDPRSGSGHGELFF. The CDR3 DNA sequence: TGTGCCAGCAGCCAAGACCCGAGGAGCGGGAGTGGTCACGGGGAGCTGTTTTTT. The J gene is TRBJ2-2, the V gene TRBV4-2, with TRBD2 matching over 8 bases. The V segment lost 0 bases and the J segment 7 bases; nucleotides outside the gene matches: 13. This CDR3 has 18 residues. Germline V gene lookup returns CDR1 LGHNA and CDR2 YNFKEQ.

Note on this clone: The junction departs from germline at one end; a sequencing error may be responsible. Other nucleotide sequences from this sample produce the same CDR3. This rearrangement joins TRBV5-6 to TRBJ1-5, with 10 bases lining up with TRBD1. The germline V gene has CDR1 SGHDT and CDR2 YYEEEE. This CDR3 comprises 16 residues. The chain's CDR3 is CASSLRTTGGNQPQHF. CDR3 nucleotides: TGTGCCAGCAGCTTGAGAACGACAGGGGGCAACCAGCCCCAGCATTTT.

The CDR3 region has the DNA TGCAGCGTTGAAGTCTCCGTCGGGGGCTACACCTTC. Translation gives CSVEVSVGGYTF. V gene TRBV29-1 combines with J gene TRBJ1-2; D remains ambiguous. V lost 1 base and J 8 bases, leaving 11 bases between the germline ends. The germline V gene has CDR1 SQVTM and CDR2 ANQGSEA. The CDR3 contains 12 residues.

The genes are TRBV4-2 and TRBJ2-1; D uncertain. Trimming shortened V by 0 bases and J by 6 bases, and 12 bases separated the two germline ends. This CDR3 region has 15 residues. Germline lookup yields CDR1 LGHNA and CDR2 YNFKEQ. The CDR3 coding sequence is TGTGCCAGCAGCCAAGATGCGGATTCGGGCAATGAGCAGTTCTTC. Amino acid sequence: CASSQDADSGNEQFF.

The chain joins TRBV19 to TRBJ2-3; D call uncertain. The CDR3 covers 15 residues. CDR1 is LNHDA and CDR2 is SQIVND in the germline V gene (reference sequence). Trimming took off 3 bases at V and 1 base at J, with 11 bases between the two ends. The CDR3 coding sequence is TGTGCCAGTAGTATCGAGGTAGTCGGCACAGATACGCAGTATTTT. Translating it yields CASSIEVVGTDTQYF.

This chain joins TRBV2 and TRBJ2-7; maybe TRBD1 (5 bases). The CDR3 is 13 amino acids. CDR1 and CDR2 from the germline V gene are SNHLY and FYNNEI. V was shortened by 4 bases and J by 3 bases, with 10 bases between the two germline ends. The CDR3 spells CASSADSLYEQYF. The CDR3 coding sequence is TGTGCCAGCAGTGCCGACAGTCTCTACGAGCAGTACTTC.

The gene calls are TRBV27 and TRBJ1-2, with 7 bases that match TRBD1. With 0 bases clipped from V and 2 bases from J, the junction kept 3 bases outside the gene matches. The CDR3 spans 15 residues. The germline CDR1 and CDR2 sequences are MNHEY and SMNVEV (reference sequence). The CDR3 loop is CASSLSTGFNYGYTF. CDR3 nucleotide sequence: TGTGCCAGCAGTTTATCGACAGGGTTCAACTATGGCTACACCTTC.

The chain employs TRBV15 and TRBJ2-7; possibly TRBD2 for D (5 bases). Trimming pared 2 bases from V and 6 bases from J, leaving 20 bases between. The germline V gene has CDR1 LNHNV and CDR2 YYDKDF (reference sequence). The CDR3 runs to 16 residues. The CDR3 DNA follows: TGTGCCACCAGCAGAAGTTCAGCGGACGGGATATCCGAGCAGTACTTC. It encodes CATSRSSADGISEQYF. The full variable domain, rest sourced from reference TRBV15 and TRBJ2-7, is DAMVIQNPRYQVTQFGKPVTLSCSQTLNHNVMYWYQQKSSQAPKLLFHYYDKDFNNEADTPDNFQSRRPNTSFCFLDIRSPGLGDTAMYLCATSRSSADGISEQYFGPGTRLTVT.

The V call is TRBV7-9, the J call TRBJ2-1; 7 nucleotides line up with TRBD2. This CDR3 spans 13 amino acids. Germline assignment: CDR1 SEHNR and CDR2 FQNEAQ (reference sequence). V shed 7 bases, J shed 5 bases, and the junction held 5 bases outside the gene matches. This CDR3 reads CASIPGGDNEQFF. DNA of the CDR3: TGTGCCAGCATACCGGGGGGTGACAATGAGCAGTTCTTC.

The chain links TRBV19 to TRBJ1-2; TRBD1 matches 8 bases. With 1 base clipped from V and 8 bases from J, the junction kept 12 bases outside the gene matches. The germline gives CDR1 LNHDA, CDR2 SQIVND (reference sequence). The CDR3 totals 16 residues. The CDR3 region is CASSIAPLGQGGGYTF. The CDR3 coding sequence is TGTGCCAGTAGTATAGCCCCCCTTGGACAGGGAGGAGGCTACACCTTC. Together with reference TRBV19 and TRBJ1-2, the CDR3 gives the full variable domain: DGGITQSPKYLFRKEGQNVTLSCEQNLNHDAMYWYRQDPGQGLRLIYYSQIVNDFQKGDIAEGYSVSREKKESFPLTVTSAQKNPTAFYLCASSIAPLGQGGGYTFGSGTRLTVV.

The CDR3: CASIDRSYGYTF. The CDR3 nucleotides are TGTGCCAGCATAGATCGGTCATATGGCTACACCTTC. V gene TRBV6-6 combines with J gene TRBJ1-2; D is uncertain. CDR1 and CDR2 from the germline V gene are MNHNY and SVGAGI (reference sequence). Trimming took 7 bases from V and 5 from J, leaving 11 bases between them. The CDR3 has 12 amino acids.